The source of this T cell receptor beta chain is a study of blood T cell repertoires in COVID-19. Study at large: COVID-19 samples, acute and convalescent, were from the United States, Italy and Spain. T cells, B-cell-depleted T cells, or PBMCs supplied cDNA or gDNA.

With V trimmed by 6 bases and J by 3 bases, 11 bases remained unmatched. The CDR3 contains 16 residues. CDR1 is SEHNR and CDR2 is FQNEAQ in the germline V gene (reference sequence). Source study methods: By means of reference gene primer amplification, nucleated cell counts were estimated. TCRdb keeps only in-frame clones here, not all; method: immunoSEQ multiplex PCR. The V and J calls and clone size are taken from that table; D and trimming were inferred from the DNA. Found here are 45,000 to 55,000 clones, around four fifths of them singletons; the top ten hold 6.5% to 9%. The TCR originated in a man in his sixties with active COVID-19. Material for sequencing was peripheral blood. The rearrangement uses TRBV7-9 and TRBJ2-7, with 10 bases that match TRBD1. CDR3 sequence reads: CASRHSSGTGVYEQYF. The CDR3, as DNA: TGTGCCAGCAGACACTCCAGCGGGACAGGGGTCTACGAGCAGTACTTC.